This note documents a single T cell receptor beta chain sequence. This CDR3 is 15 amino acids long. With V trimmed by 8 bases and J by 3 bases, 9 bases remained unmatched. Germline assignment: CDR1 WNHNN and CDR2 SYGVQD (reference sequence). Donors were healthy HIV-negative adults without recently reported acute infections or vaccinations. This record comes from a study of shared clonotypes between healthy human individuals. The authors ran the assay at deep level. Original analysis: Quality scores were absent from the junction-only immunoSEQ sequences, so filtering differed. Only in-frame clones appear in the TCRdb table, and some are missing; sequencing was by immunoSEQ multiplex PCR. That table gives V, J and clone size, and the DNA gave D and trimming. The sample consists of about 480,000 clones, 79% of them appearing once.

The TCR was taken from a middle-aged woman in good health. Some clones in this sample may be carry-over from other donors' samples. Material for sequencing was PBMCs. This rearrangement joins TRBV10-1 to TRBJ2-1, with 8 positions matching TRBD2. The CDR3: CASPTSGRGYNEQFF. CDR3 sequence (DNA): TGCGCCAGCCCAACCTCCGGGAGGGGCTACAATGAGCAGTTCTTC.